This passage covers 11 T cell receptor beta chains from one sample sequenced in a study of OX40 agonist ivuxolimab in advanced cancers. Clones were sequenced by immunoSEQ multiplex PCR, and TCRdb holds only the in-frame ones, with some missing. The table has roughly 71,000 clones, around 88% seen once. Specimen: CD4+ or CD8+ T cells sorted from blood, collected in a trial of the OX40 agonist ivuxolimab. Receptors originate from an adult with an advanced solid tumor such as melanoma, head and neck, liver or kidney cancer.

This chain links TRBV29-1 with TRBJ1-2; no definite D call. Trimming stripped 0 bases from V and 8 bases from J, with 13 bases between. CDR1 is SQVTM, CDR2 ANQGSEA, per germline. This CDR3 comprises 13 residues. In nucleotides, the CDR3 is TGCAGCGTTGAAGATCGTCTGGACGGCGGCTACACCTTC. This gives the protein CSVEDRLDGGYTF. Combining the CDR3 with reference TRBV29-1 and TRBJ1-2 gives the whole variable domain SAVISQKPSRDICQRGTSLTIQCQVDSQVTMMFWYRQQPGQSLTLIATANQGSEATYESGFVIDKFPISRPNLTFSTLTVSNMSPEDSSIYLCSVEDRLDGGYTFGSGTRLTVV.

The chain is built from TRBV28 and TRBJ1-1; D gene uncertain. The germline V gene encodes CDR1 MDHEN and CDR2 SYDVKM. The CDR3 is 13 residues long. Trimming took 5 bases from V and 6 from J, leaving 13 bases between them. In DNA, the CDR3 is TGTGCCAGCAGTCCGCAGACTATACCTGAAGCTTTCTTT. Translated, it gives CASSPQTIPEAFF.

This clone was found once. The chain couples TRBV5-6 to TRBJ1-1; tentative D call: TRBD1 (6 bases). This CDR3 spans 13 amino acids. Germline CDR1 reads SGHDT; CDR2 reads YYEEEE. V gave up 4 bases and J gave up 4 bases, with 11 bases separating them. DNA of the CDR3: TGTGCCAGCAGCCCGGGGGGGCCCACTGAAGCTTTCTTT. The encoded protein is CASSPGGPTEAFF.

CDR3 nucleotides: TGTGCCAGCAGCTTAGCGACCCAGCGCGAGCAGTACTTC. Its protein is CASSLATQREQYF. The chain recombines TRBV7-9 with TRBJ2-7; D unclear. The CDR3 consists of 13 residues. With 0 bases removed from V and 6 bases from J, the gap between germline ends came to 9 bases. Germline lookup yields CDR1 SEHNR and CDR2 FQNEAQ (reference sequence).

The chain couples TRBV28 to TRBJ1-1; 7 bases are a match to TRBD1. Germline CDR1 is MDHEN and CDR2 is SYDVKM. CDR3 length: 14 residues. V was pared by 8 bases and J by 2 bases, with 8 bases of the junction left unmatched. The CDR3 here is CASCPGTANTEAFF. As DNA, the CDR3 is TGTGCCAGCTGCCCCGGGACAGCAAACACTGAAGCTTTCTTT.

The chain carries TRBV18 and TRBJ2-1, with D tentatively TRBD2 (5 bases). V was cut by 3 bases and J by 7 bases, with 10 bases left in between. Germline CDR1 KGHSH, CDR2 LQKENI. The CDR3 loop spans 13 amino acids. The CDR3 DNA sequence: TGTGCCAGCTCACCTCCTAGCCAAAATGAGCAGTTCTTC. Translation gives CASSPPSQNEQFF.

J is TRBJ2-5 and V is TRBV5-4, with D possibly matching TRBD2 (5 bases). The germline CDR1 and CDR2 sequences are SGHNT and YYREEE (reference sequence). The CDR3 runs to 14 residues. V lost 5 bases, J lost 1 base, and 12 bases lay in between. The CDR3, as DNA: TGTGCCAGCAGTAAGGACTTAACCCAAGAGACCCAGTACTTC. Its protein is CASSKDLTQETQYF.

The chain is built from TRBV18 and TRBJ1-4, with TRBD1 matching 10 bases. The CDR3 contains 14 residues. The germline CDR1 and CDR2 sequences are KGHSH and LQKENI. J gave up 6 bases and V 7 bases, and 5 bases lay outside the gene matches. The CDR3 spells CASFRDRGDEKLFF. DNA of the CDR3: TGTGCCAGCTTCCGGGACAGGGGAGATGAAAAACTGTTTTTT. Combining the CDR3 with reference TRBV18 and TRBJ1-4 gives the whole variable domain NAGVMQNPRHLVRRRGQEARLRCSPMKGHSHVYWYRQLPEEGLKFMVYLQKENIIDESGMPKERFSAEFPKEGPSILRIQQVVRGDSAAYFCASFRDRGDEKLFFGSGTQLSVL.

The chain employs TRBV5-1 and TRBJ2-3; tentatively, D is TRBD1 or TRBD2 (6 bases each). This CDR3 has 13 residues. The V gene's germline CDR1 is SGHRS and CDR2 YFSETQ. Trimming took off 3 bases at V and 6 bases at J, with 11 bases between the two ends. CDR3 residues: CASSSQGGDTQYF. CDR3 bases: TGCGCCAGCAGCTCCCAAGGGGGGGATACGCAGTATTTT.

As DNA, the CDR3 is TGTGCCAGCTCATCCGAAATCACAGATACGCAGTATTTT. Its protein is CASSSEITDTQYF. The chain recombines TRBV18 with TRBJ2-3; D is unclear. Trimming shortened V by 5 bases and J by 2 bases, and 8 bases separated the two germline ends. In germline, CDR1 is KGHSH, CDR2 LQKENI. The CDR3 runs 13 residues.

This clone was seen more than once but under ten times. The J gene is TRBJ1-1, the V gene TRBV2; 9 positions match TRBD1. The CDR3 consists of 13 residues. V trimming: 8 bases; J trimming: 4 bases; junction bases outside the gene matches: 5. Germline V gene lookup returns CDR1 SNHLY and CDR2 FYNNEI. Written as DNA, the CDR3 is TGTGCCAGCGACAGGGGGACGGGCACTGAAGCTTTCTTT. Translating gives CASDRGTGTEAFF.